This T cell receptor beta chain is from a study of blood T cell repertoires in COVID-19. Study processing details: Amplification from reference gene primers served as the basis for estimated nucleated cell counts. Measured with immunoSEQ multiplex PCR; TCRdb has only the in-frame clones, and not every one. The DNA was the basis for D and trimming; V, J and clone size are from that table. The data hold 150,000 to 160,000 clones, with 78% observed a single time. J was trimmed by 3 bases and V by 4 bases; bases with no gene match: 12. Germline assignment: CDR1 MNHNY and CDR2 SVGAGI (reference sequence). The CDR3 loop spans 16 amino acids.

Sequenced input: peripheral blood. This sequence joins TRBV6-6 and TRBJ2-7; the match to TRBD1 covers 7 bases. The sequence was collected from a man older than 75 with acute or convalescent COVID-19. DNA for the CDR3: TGTGCCAGCAGTTTTAAAGGAGGACAGGCGATCTACGAGCAGTACTTC. Translation gives CASSFKGGQAIYEQYF.